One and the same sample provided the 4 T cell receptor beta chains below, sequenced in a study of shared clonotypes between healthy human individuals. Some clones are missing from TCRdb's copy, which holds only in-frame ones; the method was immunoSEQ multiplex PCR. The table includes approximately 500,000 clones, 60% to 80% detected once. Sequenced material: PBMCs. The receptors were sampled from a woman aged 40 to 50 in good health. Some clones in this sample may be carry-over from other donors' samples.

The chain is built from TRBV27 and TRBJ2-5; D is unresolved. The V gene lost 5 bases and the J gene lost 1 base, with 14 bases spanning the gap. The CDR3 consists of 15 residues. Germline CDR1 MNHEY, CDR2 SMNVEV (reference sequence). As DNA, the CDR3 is TGTGCCAGCAGTCCCAGCACCACGACCCAAGAGACCCAGTACTTC. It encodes CASSPSTTTQETQYF.

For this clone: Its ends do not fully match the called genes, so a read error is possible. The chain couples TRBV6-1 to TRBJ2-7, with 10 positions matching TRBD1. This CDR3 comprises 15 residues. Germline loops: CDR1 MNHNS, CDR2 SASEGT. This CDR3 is CAIHSPGQGPYERYF. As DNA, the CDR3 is TGTGCCATCCACTCGCCGGGACAGGGGCCTTACGAGCGGTACTTC.

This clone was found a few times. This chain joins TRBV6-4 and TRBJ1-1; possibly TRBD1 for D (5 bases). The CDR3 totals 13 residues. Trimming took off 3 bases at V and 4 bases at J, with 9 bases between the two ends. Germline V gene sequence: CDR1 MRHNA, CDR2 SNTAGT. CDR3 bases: TGTGCCAGCAGTGAAGGGGTGGGCACTGAAGCTTTCTTT. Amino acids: CASSEGVGTEAFF.

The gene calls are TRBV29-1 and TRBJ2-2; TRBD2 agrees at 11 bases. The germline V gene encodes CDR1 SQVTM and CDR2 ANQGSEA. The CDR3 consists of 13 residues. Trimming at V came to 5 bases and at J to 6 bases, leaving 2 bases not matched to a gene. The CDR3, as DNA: TGCAGCGTTTTACTAGCGGGAGCCGGGGAGCTGTTTTTT. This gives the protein CSVLLAGAGELFF.